The entry that follows covers one T cell receptor (beta chain) sequence. What it binds is not known. This CDR3 has 14 residues. V lost 9 bases, J lost 4 bases, and 16 bases lay in between. CDR1 and CDR2 (germline): LNHDA, SQIVND (reference sequence). These data belong to a study of T cell responses to AZD1222 COVID-19 vaccine. General study findings and limits: Variant regions that are unmutated are reportedly the target of nearly half of spike-specific TCRs.

Measured with immunoSEQ multiplex PCR; TCRdb has only the in-frame clones, and not every one. Counted here are approximately 200,000 clones, 85% to 95% occurring once; the ten biggest clones make up around 1%. The source of this sequence is an adult who received the AZD1222 COVID-19 vaccine. The chain combines TRBV19 with TRBJ1-5, with D tentatively TRBD1 (5 bases). The sequenced sample was peripheral blood, obtained 28 days after the second AZD1222 dose. CDR3 DNA: TGTGCCAGCCTCCCTGGGGGGTATAATCAGCCCCAGCATTTT. Amino acid sequence: CASLPGGYNQPQHF.